The subject of this entry is one T cell receptor beta chain. Its antigen remains unidentified. The sample belongs to a study of shared clonotypes between healthy human individuals. Study context: The cohort had two women and a few men, ages 18 to 49.

Study-wide findings and caveats: Among non-shared clonotypes, generation probabilities were lower than among those shared by all four donors. Collection of samples was limited to blood; tissue repertoires likely differ.

V gave up 1 base and J gave up 4 bases; unmatched junction bases: 6. The germline gives CDR1 MGHRA, CDR2 YSYEKL. The CDR3 totals 15 residues. Original handling: From ImmunoSEQ came sequences covering only the junction and carrying no quality scores, so filtering differed. Sequencing used immunoSEQ multiplex PCR; TCRdb keeps in-frame clones, though not all of them. D and trimming were read from the DNA, whereas the V and J calls and clone size are those reported in that table. The sample yields about 1.1 million clones, around three quarters seen once. Sequencing was performed on memory CD4+ T cells from PBMCs. Subset denoted: CD45RA-negative fraction. The chain joins TRBV4-1 to TRBJ2-5; 7 bases are a match to TRBD1. This TCR derives from a man aged 18 to 29 in good health. Some clones in this sample may be carry-over from other donors' samples. As DNA, the CDR3 is TGCGCCAGCAGCCAAGGGCGACAGGGTAGAGAGACCCAGTACTTC. Amino acid sequence: CASSQGRQGRETQYF.